The 5 T cell receptor beta chains below all came from one sample that was sequenced in a study of blood T cell repertoires in COVID-19. TCRdb's copy holds only in-frame clones and misses some; the assay was immunoSEQ multiplex PCR. This sample has about 400,000 clones, with roughly 90% found just once. Source material: peripheral blood. These receptors all stem from a woman aged 60 to 75 with COVID-19, enrolled during active disease.

This clone has a single count. The V call is TRBV6-2 or TRBV6-3, the J call TRBJ2-2; tentatively, D is TRBD1 (6 bases). With 4 bases removed from V and 8 bases from J, the gap between germline ends came to 20 bases. The CDR3 length is 16 residues. Germline V gene data show CDR1 as MNHEY and CDR2 as SVGEGT. The CDR3: CASSSPGTRRYGELFF. CDR3 DNA sequence: TGTGCCAGCAGTTCCCCCGGGACACGGCGTTATGGGGAGCTGTTTTTT.

V is TRBV6-5 and J is TRBJ2-5; TRBD1 matches 7 bases. V lost 5 bases, J lost 4 bases, and 7 bases stayed unmatched. This CDR3 has 14 residues. Germline V gene data show CDR1 as MNHEY and CDR2 as SVGAGI. The CDR3 nucleotides are TGTGCCAGCAGTCTCCAGACAGGGTTAGAGACCCAGTACTTC. Translated: CASSLQTGLETQYF.

This clone has more than one count but fewer than ten. The chain couples TRBV6-5 to TRBJ2-7, with 7 bases identical to TRBD2. This CDR3 is built from 15 residues. Germline V CDR1 and CDR2: MNHEY, SVGAGI. Trimming took 4 bases from V and 1 from J; bases not matched to a gene: 7. The CDR3 coding sequence is TGTGCCAGCAGTTCGGGAGCTAGCGGATCCTACGAGCAGTACTTC. Translation gives CASSSGASGSYEQYF.

The chain couples TRBV29-1 to TRBJ1-1; the D is unclear. Trimming pared 6 bases from V and 1 base from J, leaving 18 bases between. Per germline, CDR1 SQVTM and CDR2 ANQGSEA. The CDR3 has 15 amino acids. CDR3 in DNA: TGCAGCGTCGAAAGGCGGTGGCAGAGGAACACTGAAGCTTTCTTT. Translating gives CSVERRWQRNTEAFF.

V and J are TRBV2 and TRBJ1-5, with 8 bases identical to TRBD1. Germline-derived CDR1 and CDR2 are SNHLY and FYNNEI. CDR3 length: 13 amino acids. The V and J ends lost 9 bases and 7 bases, in that order; junction bases with no gene match: 8. CDR3 coding DNA: TGTGCCAGTCAGACAGGGGCGGAACAGCCCCAGCATTTT. This encodes CASQTGAEQPQHF.